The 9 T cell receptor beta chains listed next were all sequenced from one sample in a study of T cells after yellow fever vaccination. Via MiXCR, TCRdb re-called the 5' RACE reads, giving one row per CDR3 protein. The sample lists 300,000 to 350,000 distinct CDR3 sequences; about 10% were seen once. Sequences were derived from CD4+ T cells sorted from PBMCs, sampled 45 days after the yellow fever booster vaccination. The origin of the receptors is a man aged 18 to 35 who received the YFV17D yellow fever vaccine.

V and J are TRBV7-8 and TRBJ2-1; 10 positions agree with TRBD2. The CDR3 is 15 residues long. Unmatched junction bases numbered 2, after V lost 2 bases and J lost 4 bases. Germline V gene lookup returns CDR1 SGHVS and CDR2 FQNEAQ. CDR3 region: CASSLLAGVYNEQFF. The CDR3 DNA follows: TGTGCCAGCAGCTTACTAGCGGGGGTTTACAATGAGCAGTTCTTC.

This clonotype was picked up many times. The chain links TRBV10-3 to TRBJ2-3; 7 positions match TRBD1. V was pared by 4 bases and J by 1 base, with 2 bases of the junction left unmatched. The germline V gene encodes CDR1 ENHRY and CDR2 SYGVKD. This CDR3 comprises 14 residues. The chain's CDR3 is CAISGGQGTDTQYF. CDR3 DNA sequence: TGTGCCATCAGTGGTGGACAGGGCACAGATACGCAGTATTTT.

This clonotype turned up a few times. This CDR3 reads CASSSSSGGASTQYF. The CDR3 DNA is TGTGCCAGCAGCTCCTCTAGCGGGGGCGCAAGTACGCAGTATTTT. The rearrangement joins TRBV7-3 to TRBJ2-3; 10 bases align to TRBD2. V gave up 4 bases and J gave up 8 bases; unmatched junction bases: 9. This CDR3 has 15 residues. Germline V gene sequence: CDR1 SGHTA, CDR2 FQGTGA. Full variable domain (missing parts from reference TRBV7-3 and TRBJ2-3): GAGVSQTPSNKVTEKGKYVELRCDPISGHTALYWYRQSLGQGPEFLIYFQGTGAADDSGLPNDRFFAVRPEGSVSTLKIQRTERGDSAVYLCASSSSSGGASTQYFGPGTRLTVL.

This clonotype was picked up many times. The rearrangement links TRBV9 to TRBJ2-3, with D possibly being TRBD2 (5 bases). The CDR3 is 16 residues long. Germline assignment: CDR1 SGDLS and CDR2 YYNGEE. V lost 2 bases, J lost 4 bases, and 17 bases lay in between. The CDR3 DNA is TGTGCCAGCAGCGTCAGGAGAGGGTTTGGAGCAGATACGCAGTATTTT. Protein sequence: CASSVRRGFGADTQYF.

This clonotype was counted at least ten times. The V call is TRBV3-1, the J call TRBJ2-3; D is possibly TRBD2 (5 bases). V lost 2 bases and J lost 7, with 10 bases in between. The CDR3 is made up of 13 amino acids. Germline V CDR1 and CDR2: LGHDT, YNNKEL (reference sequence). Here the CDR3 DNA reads TGTGCCAGCAGCCAACAAACGGGAAATACGCAGTATTTT. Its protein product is CASSQQTGNTQYF.

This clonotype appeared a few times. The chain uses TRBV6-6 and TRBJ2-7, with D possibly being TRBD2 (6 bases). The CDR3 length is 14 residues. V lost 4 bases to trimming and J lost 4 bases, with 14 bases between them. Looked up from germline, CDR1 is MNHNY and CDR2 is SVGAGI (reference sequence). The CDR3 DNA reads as TGTGCCAGCAGTTTAGCGTGGGGGGTTTACGAGCAGTACTTC. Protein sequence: CASSLAWGVYEQYF.

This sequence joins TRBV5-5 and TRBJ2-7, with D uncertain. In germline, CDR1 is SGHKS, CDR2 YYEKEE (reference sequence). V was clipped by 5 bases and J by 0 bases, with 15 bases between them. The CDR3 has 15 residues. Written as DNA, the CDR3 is TGTGCCAGCAGGCCCGGTCCTAGGAGCTCCTACGAGCAGTACTTC. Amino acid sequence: CASRPGPRSSYEQYF.

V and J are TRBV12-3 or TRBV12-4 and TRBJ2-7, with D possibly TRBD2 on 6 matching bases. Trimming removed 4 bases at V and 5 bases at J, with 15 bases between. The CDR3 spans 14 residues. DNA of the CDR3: TGTGCCAGCAGTTCCGGGACTCGGACGAACGAGCAGTACTTC. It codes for CASSSGTRTNEQYF.

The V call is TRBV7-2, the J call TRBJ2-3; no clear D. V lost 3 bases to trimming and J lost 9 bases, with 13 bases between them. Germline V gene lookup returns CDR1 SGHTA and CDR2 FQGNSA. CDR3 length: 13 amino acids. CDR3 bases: TGTGCCAGCAGCTTTGATGCGATGCGGACGCAGTATTTT. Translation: CASSFDAMRTQYF.